This TCR beta chain was obtained from a study of regulatory T cells in long-lasting Graves disease. Study-level points and caveats: There was favoring of TRBV28, TRBJ1-2 and TRBJ2-5 in persistent disease. Fewer public clonotypes were shared by new patients (just under 1,000) than by persistent patients (2,741).

V trimming: 4 bases; J trimming: 8 bases; junction bases outside the gene matches: 9. The length of the CDR3 is 15 residues. Per germline, CDR1 SGHDN and CDR2 FVKESK. Concerning this clonotype itself: The antigen is unknown.

Building the TCR beta libraries relied on iRepertoire HTBI primers, and CDR3 regions underwent Arm-PCR. One entry per CDR3 protein, called by TCRdb with MiXCR from the multiplex PCR reads. The profile shows 450,000 to 700,000 distinct CDR3 sequences, less than 15% of them singletons. The time point here: newly diagnosed GD, antithyroid drugs for less than 3 months. The authors made the TCR library using RNA they extracted from PBMCs. These records were also assigned to another study, of T cells in Graves' hyperthyroidism and ophthalmopathy. This second study notes: Patients counted as stable if ophthalmopathy did not develop within 18 months. The primer set for the first-round RT-PCR of the TCR CDR3 was HTBI.

This chain joins TRBV14 and TRBJ2-1, with TRBD2 matching over 9 bases. The receptor was derived from a man aged 25 to 40 with Graves disease. This sample comprised peripheral blood mononuclear cells (PBMCs), obtained at new diagnosis, from a patient treated with antithyroid drugs. Written as DNA, the CDR3 is TGTGCCAGCAGCCGCCTGGGTAGCGGGAGCGATGAGCAGTTCTTC. This gives the protein CASSRLGSGSDEQFF.